This TCR beta chain was recorded in a study of Graves' ophthalmopathy and Graves' hyperthyroidism. In germline, CDR1 is MNHNS, CDR2 SASEGT. The CDR3 loop spans 14 amino acids. Trimming removed 0 bases at V and 2 bases at J, with 7 bases between. Using RNA transcripts, the TCR beta CDR3 regions were amplified. RT-PCR with HTBI primers came first, then second-round multiplex PCR. TCRdb re-called the multiplex PCR reads with MiXCR, one entry per CDR3 protein. The sample includes 400,000 or so distinct CDR3 sequences, 15% of them seen just once. This clonotype was seen at least ten times. V gene TRBV6-1 combines with J gene TRBJ1-2; D gene unclear. The sequenced sample was peripheral blood. The receptor was isolated from a woman in her late teens or twenties with stable Graves' hyperthyroidism. This CDR3 is CASSEAEQNYGYTF. The CDR3 nucleotides are TGTGCCAGCAGTGAAGCTGAGCAGAACTATGGCTACACCTTC.